The 15 T cell receptor beta chains listed next were all sequenced from one sample in a study of T-cell memory formation after mild COVID-19. TCRdb fed the 5' RACE reads into MiXCR, producing one record per CDR3 protein. The sample contains around 99,000 distinct CDR3 sequences, approximately 15% of which appear only once. Sequencing was performed on PBMCs or a T cell subset sorted from them (not recorded which). The receptors originated from a man younger than 35 who had mild COVID-19 (a few samples of this study predate the infection). Cell type and time point are not known.

This sequence joins TRBV7-9 and TRBJ2-1; TRBD2 agrees at 8 bases. V was pared by 5 bases and J by 8 bases, with 11 bases of the junction left unmatched. Germline lookup yields CDR1 SEHNR and CDR2 FQNEAQ (reference sequence). This CDR3 has 15 amino acids. This CDR3 is CASSDPWAGGDEQFF. The CDR3 DNA sequence: TGTGCCAGCAGCGATCCCTGGGCGGGGGGAGATGAGCAGTTCTTC.

This clonotype was found a few times. The chain uses TRBV7-9 and TRBJ2-1; D assignment may be TRBD1 or TRBD2 (5 bases each). Germline CDR1 and CDR2: SEHNR and FQNEAQ (reference sequence). The CDR3 runs 15 residues. V dropped 10 bases and J dropped 0 bases, with 16 bases sitting between them. CDR3 residues: CAIHPGTDSYNEQFF. The CDR3 DNA sequence: TGTGCCATCCACCCCGGGACGGACTCCTACAATGAGCAGTTCTTC.

The V and J genes are TRBV4-3 and TRBJ1-4; D gene ambiguous. CDR3 length: 15 amino acids. Trimming removed 0 bases from V and 5 bases from J, with 10 bases in between. Germline V lookup: CDR1 LGHNA, CDR2 YSLEER. This chain's CDR3 is CASSQDTGLNEKLFF. The CDR3 coding sequence is TGCGCCAGCAGCCAAGATACCGGTCTGAATGAAAAACTGTTTTTT.

The CDR3 loop is CASSFAYPNTGELFF. The CDR3 DNA follows: TGTGCCAGCAGTTTCGCTTACCCGAACACCGGGGAGCTGTTTTTT. The chain recombines TRBV12-3 or TRBV12-4 with TRBJ2-2; no clear D gene. Trimming removed 3 bases from V and 0 bases from J, with 8 bases in between. This CDR3 is built from 15 residues.

This clonotype was recorded a few times. V and J are TRBV5-5 and TRBJ1-5; D remains unclear. Looked up from germline, CDR1 is SGHKS and CDR2 is YYEKEE (reference sequence). The CDR3 covers 15 residues. Trimming left V 2 bases short and J 0 bases short, with 9 bases between. CDR3 region: CASSFRANSNQPQHF. The CDR3 nucleotides read TGTGCCAGCAGCTTTCGAGCAAATAGCAATCAGCCCCAGCATTTT.

This clonotype was seen many times. This chain joins TRBV19 and TRBJ2-1; 10 bases match TRBD2. Germline loops: CDR1 LNHDA, CDR2 SQIVND (reference sequence). With V trimmed by 6 bases and J by 2 bases, 4 bases remained unmatched. The CDR3 length is 15 residues. The CDR3 sequence is CASSRTSGTYNEQFF. In nucleotides, the CDR3 is TGTGCCAGTAGCCGGACTAGCGGCACCTACAATGAGCAGTTCTTC.

J is TRBJ1-6 and V is TRBV15; D possibly corresponds to TRBD1 (6 bases). The germline gives CDR1 LNHNV, CDR2 YYDKDF (reference sequence). The CDR3 is 11 amino acids. Deletions cut 4 bases from V and 14 bases from J, with 9 bases between. In nucleotides, the CDR3 is TGTGCCACCAGCAAAGGGGGGACCCTCCACTTT. Protein: CATSKGGTLHF.

This sequence joins TRBV4-1 and TRBJ2-7; TRBD1 aligns across 8 bases. The CDR3 consists of 15 residues. The junction had 7 bases not matched to a gene; V was cut back by 3 bases and J by 3 bases. The germline gives CDR1 MGHRA, CDR2 YSYEKL. CDR3 region: CASSQERQGFYEQYF. In DNA, the CDR3 is TGCGCCAGCAGCCAGGAAAGACAGGGGTTCTACGAGCAGTACTTC.

The chain combines TRBV4-2 with TRBJ2-2, with D tentatively TRBD1 (6 bases). The CDR3 consists of 15 residues. V was cut by 4 bases and J by 6 bases, with 15 bases left in between. Germline CDR1 reads LGHNA; CDR2 reads YNFKEQ. The CDR3: CASSLLKAGAGELFF. The CDR3 DNA follows: TGTGCCAGCAGCCTCCTAAAGGCAGGGGCCGGGGAGCTGTTTTTT.

This clonotype showed up just a few times. This chain connects TRBV6-2 or TRBV6-3 to TRBJ2-2; D is undetermined. The germline V and J ends were trimmed by 5 bases and 0 bases, with 4 bases remaining between them. The CDR3 totals 13 residues. Per the germline V gene, CDR1 is MNHEY and CDR2 is SVGEGT. CDR3 amino acids: CASSPANTGELFF. Written as DNA, the CDR3 is TGTGCCAGCAGTCCAGCGAACACCGGGGAGCTGTTTTTT.

The chain recombines TRBV19 with TRBJ1-6; 9 nucleotides match TRBD1. This CDR3 region has 15 residues. The germline V gene has CDR1 LNHDA and CDR2 SQIVND (reference sequence). Losses at the gene ends were 3 bases for V and 7 bases for J; bases not matched to a gene: 4. This CDR3 is CASSMGTGYNSPLHF. DNA of the CDR3: TGTGCCAGTAGTATGGGGACAGGGTACAATTCACCCCTCCACTTT. Full variable domain (missing parts from reference TRBV19 and TRBJ1-6): DGGITQSPKYLFRKEGQNVTLSCEQNLNHDAMYWYRQDPGQGLRLIYYSQIVNDFQKGDIAEGYSVSREKKESFPLTVTSAQKNPTAFYLCASSMGTGYNSPLHFGNGTRLTVT.

This clonotype was detected only a few times. The rearrangement links TRBV5-6 to TRBJ2-3; no reliable D call. This CDR3 spans 13 amino acids. Per germline, CDR1 SGHDT and CDR2 YYEEEE. The V end lost 1 base, the J end lost 5 bases, and 8 bases lay between the germline ends. The CDR3: CASSLLLEDTQYF. Written as DNA, the CDR3 is TGTGCCAGCAGCTTGCTCCTGGAAGATACGCAGTATTTT. Based on the CDR3 plus reference TRBV5-6 and TRBJ2-3, the full variable domain is DAGVTQSPTHLIKTRGQQVTLRCSPKSGHDTVSWYQQALGQGPQFIFQYYEEEERQRGNFPDRFSGHQFPNYSSELNVNALLLGDSALYLCASSLLLEDTQYFGPGTRLTVL.

The CDR3 is CASSNRPRTDTQYF. CDR3 bases: TGCGCCAGCAGCAACAGACCACGCACAGATACGCAGTATTTT. The chain carries TRBV10-2 and TRBJ2-3; D is unclear. This CDR3 contains 14 residues. The germline gives CDR1 WSHSY, CDR2 SAAADI. V was pared by 6 bases and J by 1 base, with 11 bases between.

This rearrangement joins TRBV12-3 or TRBV12-4 to TRBJ2-4; maybe TRBD2 (5 bases). The CDR3 length is 18 residues. Trimming took off 5 bases at V and 1 base at J, with 21 bases between the two ends. CDR3 sequence (DNA): TGTGCCAGCAGTCTCGTATTTCAGGACCCTAGCGCCAAAAACATTCAGTACTTC. Amino acid sequence: CASSLVFQDPSAKNIQYF.

V gene TRBV30 combines with J gene TRBJ1-1; D may be TRBD1 (6 bases). Germline V gene data show CDR1 as GTSNPN and CDR2 as SVGIG (reference sequence). Trimming removed 7 bases at V and 1 base at J, with 10 bases between. This CDR3 contains 12 residues. This chain's CDR3 is CASMTGNTEAFF. As DNA, the CDR3 is TGTGCCTCTATGACAGGGAACACTGAAGCTTTCTTT.